One sample yielded the 3 T cell receptor beta chains listed below, sequenced in a study of OX40 agonist ivuxolimab in advanced cancers. Libraries were prepared by immunoSEQ multiplex PCR; TCRdb keeps only in-frame clonotypes and omits some of them. There are some 76,000 clones in the sample; 93% occur only once, and 5.5% to 7% lies in the top ten. The input for sequencing was CD4+ or CD8+ T cells sorted from blood, taken in a trial of the OX40 agonist ivuxolimab. The receptors originated from an adult with an advanced solid tumor such as melanoma, head and neck, liver or kidney cancer.

The rearrangement joins TRBV23-1 to TRBJ2-6; possibly TRBD1 for D (6 bases). TRBV23-1 is recorded as an ORF, its role being uncertain. Trimming took off 0 bases at V and 0 bases at J, with 18 bases between the two ends. The CDR3 contains 20 residues. CDR3 nucleotides: TGCGCCAGCAGTCAATCGATCTCCGGGACACTAAACTCTGGGGCCAACGTCCTGACTTTC. It encodes CASSQSISGTLNSGANVLTF.

The genes are TRBV6-1 and TRBJ2-4; D call uncertain. Germline lookup yields CDR1 MNHNS and CDR2 SASEGT. V lost 4 bases, J lost 9 bases, and 16 bases lay in between. The CDR3 totals 14 residues. CDR3 coding DNA: TGTGCCAGCAGTGTTGGGTTGGTGCAATCCATTCAGTACTTC. The encoded protein is CASSVGLVQSIQYF.

The chain joins TRBV4-1 to TRBJ2-5, with D perhaps TRBD1 (5 bases). CDR1 and CDR2 from the germline V gene are MGHRA and YSYEKL. Trimming left V 1 base short and J 0 bases short, with 6 bases between. There are 14 residues in the CDR3. CDR3 sequence (DNA): TGCGCCAGCAGCCAAGTAGGGGACCAAGAGACCCAGTACTTC. It codes for CASSQVGDQETQYF.